This T cell receptor beta chain is drawn from a study of T-cell reconstitution after alpha-beta-depleted transplantation in children (dated by TCRdb to the mid-2010s). About the full investigation: Using TCR repertoire profiling, the study quantitatively followed how T-cell immune reconstitution unfolded in children after TCRalphabeta/CD19-depleted allogeneic hematopoietic cell transplantation.

This clonotype appeared many times. The antigen this receptor binds is unknown. Nothing much larger sits one base from this clone, and base qualities are not available. Counted from cysteine to phenylalanine, this CDR3 has 15 amino acids. CDR3 DNA only is kept here, 45 bases in frame from base 1. V is clipped by 2 bases and J by 7 bases, and the sequence between their germline boundaries is 15 bases long. The germline V gene encodes CDR1 SGHRS and CDR2 YFSETQ. What the study reported, not specific to this receptor: Apparently early alphabetaT-cell count recovery about two months after transplant reportedly relied on only several hundred rapidly expanded clones derived from non-depleted graft cells. In some patients, the high TCRbeta diversity seen at day 60 was put down to recipient T cells and intrathymic progenitors that had survived conditioning. Hyperexpanded clone frequencies declined over subsequent months; after one year, T-cell counts and TCRbeta diversity were mostly attributed to newly produced T cells.

Receptor amplification or capture employed PCR. The sequencing machine was an Illumina HiSeq 2500. Molecular barcoding was employed in the preparation of TCR libraries, with unique molecular identifiers being used to normalize TCRbeta repertoire quantification. In TCRdb, the public reads were trimmed at Q25 with fastp and aligned with MiXCR, with productive beta chains retained. Rows with a matching CDR3 protein are joined into one entry that keeps the most common DNA and genes. Within this sample are approximately 190,000 distinct CDR3 sequences, with approximately 8.4% of them counted one time only. The ten largest account for 35% of the sample. Per the publication, the treatment or condition label means: allogeneic hematopoietic cell transplantation with graft depleted of TCRalphabeta T cells and CD19 B cells. Transplant recipients were children who received TCRalphabeta/CD19-depleted allogeneic hematopoietic cell grafts.

This chain joins TRBV5-1 to TRBJ1-4; there is no confident call for the D gene. Sample: PBMCs, mostly from graft donor cells, taken 360 days after TCRalphabeta/CD19-depleted stem cell transplant. This TCR came from a male patient between 2 and 9 years old who had a stem cell transplant for acute myeloid leukemia, so the T cells may come from the graft donor. The DNA reads TGCGCCAGCAGCTTCAGCGGGCCACGGGGTGAAAAACTGTTTTTT. This encodes CASSFSGPRGEKLFF. The entire variable domain, with the stretches around the CDR3 drawn from the reference TRBV5-1 and TRBJ1-4 proteins, is KAGVTQTPRYLIKTRGQQVTLSCSPISGHRSVSWYQQTPGQGLQFLFEYFSETQRNKGNFPGRFSGRQFSNSRSEMNVSTLELGDSALYLCASSFSGPRGEKLFFGSGTQLSVL.